The clone carrying this T cell receptor beta chain was found a few times. Its matching antigen is unknown. TCRdb fed the RT-PCR reads into MiXCR, producing one record per CDR3 protein. Among over 750,000 distinct CDR3 sequences listed, 21% were seen once. This CDR3 has 15 amino acids. V shed 0 bases and J shed 1 base, with 6 bases lying between them. Germline V lookup: CDR1 LGHNA, CDR2 YSLEER. The sample is drawn from a study of response to subunit inactivated influenza vaccine. The study, taken as a whole, reports: Authors suggested each seasonal influenza vaccination recruits few new T cells.

The sequence came from a man in his fifties or sixties who received an inactivated influenza vaccine. The chain joins TRBV4-3 to TRBJ2-2; no clear D. The input for sequencing was PBMCs from blood, taken more than 4 days after vaccination. CDR3 residues: CASSQDVRNTGELFF. In nucleotides, the CDR3 is TGCGCCAGCAGCCAAGATGTGAGGAACACCGGGGAGCTGTTTTTT.